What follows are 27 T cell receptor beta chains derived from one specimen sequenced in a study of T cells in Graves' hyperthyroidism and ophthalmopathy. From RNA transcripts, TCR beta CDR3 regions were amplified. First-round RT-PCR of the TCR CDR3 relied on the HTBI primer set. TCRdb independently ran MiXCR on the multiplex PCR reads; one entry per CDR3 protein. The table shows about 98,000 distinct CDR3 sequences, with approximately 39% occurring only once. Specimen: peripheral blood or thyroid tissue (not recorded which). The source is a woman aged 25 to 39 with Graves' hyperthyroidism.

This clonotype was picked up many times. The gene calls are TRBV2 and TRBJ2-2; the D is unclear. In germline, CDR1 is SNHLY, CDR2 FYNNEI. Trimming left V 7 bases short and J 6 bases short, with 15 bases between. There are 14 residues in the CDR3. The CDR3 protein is CASNVTSYPGELFF. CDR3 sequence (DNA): TGTGCCAGCAACGTGACTTCTTATCCCGGGGAGCTGTTTTTT.

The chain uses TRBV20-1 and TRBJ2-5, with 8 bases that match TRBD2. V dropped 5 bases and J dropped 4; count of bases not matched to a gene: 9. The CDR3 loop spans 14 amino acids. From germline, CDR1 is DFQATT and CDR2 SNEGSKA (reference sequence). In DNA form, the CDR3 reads TGCAGTGCTGGCCGGATAGCGGGATTAGAGACCCAGTACTTC. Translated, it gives CSAGRIAGLETQYF.

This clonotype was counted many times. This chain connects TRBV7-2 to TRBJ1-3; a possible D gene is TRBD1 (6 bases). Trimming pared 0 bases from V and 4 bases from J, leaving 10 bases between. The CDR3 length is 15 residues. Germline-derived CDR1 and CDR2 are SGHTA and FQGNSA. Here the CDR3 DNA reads TGTGCCAGCAGCTTAGCGTCGGGGGCGGGAAACACCATATATTTT. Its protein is CASSLASGAGNTIYF. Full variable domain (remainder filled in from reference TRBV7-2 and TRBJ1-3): GAGVSQSPSNKVTEKGKDVELRCDPISGHTALYWYRQSLGQGLEFLIYFQGNSAPDKSGLPSDRFSAERTGGSVSTLTIQRTQQEDSAVYLCASSLASGAGNTIYFGEGSWLTVV.

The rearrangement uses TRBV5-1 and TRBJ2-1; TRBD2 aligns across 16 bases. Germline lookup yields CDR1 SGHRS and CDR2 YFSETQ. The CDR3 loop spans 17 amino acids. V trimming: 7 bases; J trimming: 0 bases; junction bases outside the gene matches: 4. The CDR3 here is CASGTSGRASSYNEQFF. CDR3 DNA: TGCGCCAGCGGGACTAGCGGGAGGGCTAGCTCCTACAATGAGCAGTTCTTC.

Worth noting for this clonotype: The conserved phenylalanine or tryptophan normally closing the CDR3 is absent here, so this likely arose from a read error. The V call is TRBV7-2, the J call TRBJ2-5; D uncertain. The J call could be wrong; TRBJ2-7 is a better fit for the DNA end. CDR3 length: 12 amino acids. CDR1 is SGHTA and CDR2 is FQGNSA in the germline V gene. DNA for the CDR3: TGTGCCAGCAGCTTGAATCCCCACGAGCAGTACCTC. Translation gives CASSLNPHEQYL.

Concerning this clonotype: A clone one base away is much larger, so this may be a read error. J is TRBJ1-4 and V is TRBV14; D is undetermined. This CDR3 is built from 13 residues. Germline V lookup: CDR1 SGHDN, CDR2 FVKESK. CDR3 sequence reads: CASSPELREILFF. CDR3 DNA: TGTGCCAGCTCACCGGAGCTTCGGGAAATACTGTTTTTT. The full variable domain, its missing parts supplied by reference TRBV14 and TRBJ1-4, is EAGVTQFPSHSVIEKGQTVTLRCDPISGHDNLYWYRRVMGKEIKFLLHFVKESKQDESGMPNNRFLAERTGGTYSTLKVQPAELEDSGVYFCASSPELREILFFGSGTQLSVL.

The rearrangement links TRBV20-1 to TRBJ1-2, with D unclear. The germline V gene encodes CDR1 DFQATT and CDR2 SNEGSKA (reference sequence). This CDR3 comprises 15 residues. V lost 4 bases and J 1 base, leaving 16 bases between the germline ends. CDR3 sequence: CSAIPGNLNNYGYTF. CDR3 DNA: TGCAGTGCTATCCCCGGGAATTTGAATAACTATGGCTACACCTTC.

The CDR3 sequence is CASSAGGLAEAGGELFF. The CDR3 DNA is TGTGCCAGCAGCGCCGGCGGACTAGCGGAAGCGGGCGGGGAGCTGTTTTTT. This rearrangement joins TRBV2 to TRBJ2-2; TRBD2 matches at 10 bases. The ends lost 6 bases at V and 7 bases at J; junction bases unmatched: 14. Germline V gene data show CDR1 as SNHLY and CDR2 as FYNNEI. This CDR3 region has 17 residues.

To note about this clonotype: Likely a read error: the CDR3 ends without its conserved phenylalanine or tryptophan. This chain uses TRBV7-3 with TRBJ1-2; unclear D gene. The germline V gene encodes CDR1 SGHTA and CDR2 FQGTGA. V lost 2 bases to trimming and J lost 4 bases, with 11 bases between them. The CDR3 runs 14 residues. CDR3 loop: CASSLDSRGYGYTS. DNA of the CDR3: TGTGCCAGCAGCTTAGACTCACGAGGCTATGGCTACACCTCC.

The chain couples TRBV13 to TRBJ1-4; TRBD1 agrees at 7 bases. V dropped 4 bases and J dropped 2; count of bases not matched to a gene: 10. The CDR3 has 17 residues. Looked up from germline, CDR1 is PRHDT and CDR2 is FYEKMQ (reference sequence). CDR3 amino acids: CASSSLRQGTTNEKLFF. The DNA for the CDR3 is TGTGCCAGCAGCTCTCTACGACAGGGAACGACTAATGAAAAACTGTTTTTT.

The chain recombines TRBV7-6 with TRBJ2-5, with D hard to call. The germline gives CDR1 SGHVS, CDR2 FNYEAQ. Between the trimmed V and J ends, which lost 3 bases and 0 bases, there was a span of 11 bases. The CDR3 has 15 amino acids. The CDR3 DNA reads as TGTGCCAGCAGCTTGGGTTCGGGCAACCAAGAGACCCAGTACTTC. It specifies CASSLGSGNQETQYF.

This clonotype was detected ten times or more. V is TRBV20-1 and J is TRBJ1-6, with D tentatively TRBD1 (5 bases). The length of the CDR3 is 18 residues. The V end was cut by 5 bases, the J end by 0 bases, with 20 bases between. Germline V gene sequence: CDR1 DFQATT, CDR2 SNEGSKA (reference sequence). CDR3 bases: TGCAGTGCTCCACCTGAGACAGAATCGAGCTCCTATAATTCACCCCTCCACTTT. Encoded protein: CSAPPETESSSYNSPLHF.

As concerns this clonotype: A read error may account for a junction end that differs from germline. The chain's CDR3 is CAIAPGVSPPHF. CDR3 bases: TGTGCCATCGCCCCGGGAGTTTCACCCCCCCACTTC. The rearrangement uses TRBV10-3 and TRBJ1-6, with D unclear. This CDR3 has 12 amino acids. Germline V gives CDR1 ENHRY, CDR2 SYGVKD.

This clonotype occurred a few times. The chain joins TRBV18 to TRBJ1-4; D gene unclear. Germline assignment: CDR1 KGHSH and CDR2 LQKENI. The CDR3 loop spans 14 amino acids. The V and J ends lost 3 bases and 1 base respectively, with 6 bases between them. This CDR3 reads CASSPRQTNEKLFF. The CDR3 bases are TGTGCCAGCTCACCGAGGCAAACTAATGAAAAACTGTTTTTT. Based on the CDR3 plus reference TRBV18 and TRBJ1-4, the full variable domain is NAGVMQNPRHLVRRRGQEARLRCSPMKGHSHVYWYRQLPEEGLKFMVYLQKENIIDESGMPKERFSAEFPKEGPSILRIQQVVRGDSAAYFCASSPRQTNEKLFFGSGTQLSVL.

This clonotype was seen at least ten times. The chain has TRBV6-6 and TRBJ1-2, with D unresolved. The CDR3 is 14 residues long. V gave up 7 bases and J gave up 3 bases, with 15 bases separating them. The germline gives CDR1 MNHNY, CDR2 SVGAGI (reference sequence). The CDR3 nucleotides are TGTGCCAGCACTCTTGAGGACGGAGACTATGGCTACACCTTC. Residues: CASTLEDGDYGYTF.

CDR3 in DNA: TGTGCCAGCAGCGTAGCCCAGGGGGGGGATGGCTACACCTTC. Translation: CASSVAQGGDGYTF. The rearrangement joins TRBV9 to TRBJ1-2; 7 bases align to TRBD1. V lost 0 bases to trimming and J lost 6 bases; unmatched junction nucleotides: 5. This CDR3 contains 14 residues. Germline CDR1 reads SGDLS; CDR2 reads YYNGEE.

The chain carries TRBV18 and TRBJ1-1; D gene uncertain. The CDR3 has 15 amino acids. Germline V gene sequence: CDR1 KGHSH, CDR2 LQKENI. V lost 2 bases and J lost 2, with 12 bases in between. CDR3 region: CASSPSLAENTEAFF. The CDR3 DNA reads TGTGCCAGCTCACCATCGTTGGCGGAAAACACTGAAGCTTTCTTT.

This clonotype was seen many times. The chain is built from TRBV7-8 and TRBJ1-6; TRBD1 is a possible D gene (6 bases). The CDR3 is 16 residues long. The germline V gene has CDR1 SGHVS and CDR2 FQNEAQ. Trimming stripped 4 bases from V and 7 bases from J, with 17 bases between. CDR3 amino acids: CASSSARGQMNSPLHF. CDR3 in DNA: TGTGCCAGCAGCTCGGCGCGGGGGCAGATGAATTCACCCCTCCACTTT.

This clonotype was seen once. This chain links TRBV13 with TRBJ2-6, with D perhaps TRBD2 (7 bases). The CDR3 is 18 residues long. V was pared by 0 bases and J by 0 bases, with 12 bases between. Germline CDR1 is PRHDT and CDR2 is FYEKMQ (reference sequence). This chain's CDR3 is CASSLGGGGYSGANVLTF. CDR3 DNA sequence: TGTGCCAGCAGCTTAGGAGGGGGGGGTTACTCTGGGGCCAACGTCCTGACTTTC.

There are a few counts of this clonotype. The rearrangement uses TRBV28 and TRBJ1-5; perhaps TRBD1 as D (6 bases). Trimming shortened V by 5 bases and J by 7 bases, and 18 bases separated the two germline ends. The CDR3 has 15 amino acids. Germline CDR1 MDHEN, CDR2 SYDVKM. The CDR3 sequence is CASSTQQGVFQPQHF. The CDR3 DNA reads TGTGCCAGCAGTACCCAACAGGGAGTTTTCCAGCCCCAGCATTTT.

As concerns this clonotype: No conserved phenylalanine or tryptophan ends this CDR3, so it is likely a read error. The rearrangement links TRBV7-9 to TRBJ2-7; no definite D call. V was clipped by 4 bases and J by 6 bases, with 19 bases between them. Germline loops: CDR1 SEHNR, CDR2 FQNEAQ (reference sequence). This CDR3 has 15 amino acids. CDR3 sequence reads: CASSSRARTPAEQYL. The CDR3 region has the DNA TGTGCCAGCAGCTCACGGGCCAGGACCCCAGCCGAGCAGTACCTC.

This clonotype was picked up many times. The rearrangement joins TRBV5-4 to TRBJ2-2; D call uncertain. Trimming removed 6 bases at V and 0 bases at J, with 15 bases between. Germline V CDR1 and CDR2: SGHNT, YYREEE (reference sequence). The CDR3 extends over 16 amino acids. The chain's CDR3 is CASTEITHANTGELFF. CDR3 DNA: TGTGCCAGCACCGAGATTACCCACGCGAACACCGGGGAGCTGTTTTTT.

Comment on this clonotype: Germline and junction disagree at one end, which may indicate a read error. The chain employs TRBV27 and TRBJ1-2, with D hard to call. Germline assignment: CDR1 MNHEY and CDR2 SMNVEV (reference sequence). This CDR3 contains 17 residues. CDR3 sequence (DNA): TGTGCCAGCAGCGCGAGCGGGAGCGAAGGGCTTTTCTATGGCTGCACCTTC. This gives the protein CASSASGSEGLFYGCTF.

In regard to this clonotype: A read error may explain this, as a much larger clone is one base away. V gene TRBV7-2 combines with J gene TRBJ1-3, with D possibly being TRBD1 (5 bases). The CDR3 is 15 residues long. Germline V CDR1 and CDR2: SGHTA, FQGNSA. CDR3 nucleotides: TGTGCCAGCAGTTTATCGGGGGAGCCCGGAAACACCATACATTTT. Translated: CASSLSGEPGNTIHF.

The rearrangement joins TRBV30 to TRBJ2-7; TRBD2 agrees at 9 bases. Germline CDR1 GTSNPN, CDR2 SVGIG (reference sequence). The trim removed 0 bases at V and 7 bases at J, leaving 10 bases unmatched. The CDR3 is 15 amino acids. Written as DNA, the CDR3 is TGTGCCTGGAGTGTAGTCCTAGCGGGGCCTCGGGAGCAGTACTTC. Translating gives CAWSVVLAGPREQYF. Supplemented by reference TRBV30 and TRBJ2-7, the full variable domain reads SQTIHQWPATLVQPVGSPLSLECTVEGTSNPNLYWYRQAAGRGLQLLFYSVGIGQISSEVPQNLSASRPQDRQFILSSKKLLLSDSGFYLCAWSVVLAGPREQYFGPGTRLTVT.

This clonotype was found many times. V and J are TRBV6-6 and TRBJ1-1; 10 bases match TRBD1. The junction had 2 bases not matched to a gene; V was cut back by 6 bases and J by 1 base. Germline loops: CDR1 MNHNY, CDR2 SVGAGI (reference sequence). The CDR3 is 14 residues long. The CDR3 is CASRDRGENTEAFF. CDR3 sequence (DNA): TGTGCCAGCAGGGACAGGGGGGAGAACACTGAAGCTTTCTTT.

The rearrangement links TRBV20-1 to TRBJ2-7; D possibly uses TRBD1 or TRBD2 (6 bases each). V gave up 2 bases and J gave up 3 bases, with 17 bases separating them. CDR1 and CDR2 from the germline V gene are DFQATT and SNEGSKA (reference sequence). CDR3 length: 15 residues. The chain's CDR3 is CSARPGVGGDYEQYF. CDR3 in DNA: TGCAGTGCTAGACCAGGGGTGGGGGGTGACTACGAGCAGTACTTC.